A selection of T cell receptor beta chains follows, all from one sample in a study of metastatic and nonmetastatic thyroid tumors. TCRdb redid the clone calls on the PCR reads using MiXCR. The table lists roughly 16,000 clones, about a quarter of them singletons. Material: adjacent normal tissue. These receptors were collected from a female donor with papillary thyroid cancer or a benign thyroid nodule (not recorded which). Some clones in this sample may be carry-over from other donors' samples. The CDR3 runs from the conserved cysteine through the conserved F or W. D genes are given only for firm matches. Rows give clone size only sometimes, using once, few, many, or a class for an expanded clone.

>TRBJ1-2|.|TRBV6-1|few
CASSERGFYGYTF
TGTGCCAGCAGTGAAAGGGGTTTCTATGGCTACACCTTC
>TRBJ1-6|TRBD1|TRBV28|few
CATFGTGLASPLHF
TGTGCCACCTTTGGGACAGGGTTAGCTTCACCCCTCCACTTT
>TRBJ2-5|.|TRBV7-3|.
CASSSDPEETQYF
TGTGCCAGCAGCAGTGACCCCGAAGAGACCCAGTACTTC
>TRBJ2-7|.|TRBV11-2|many
CASSLEASYEQYF
TGTGCCAGCAGCTTAGAGGCATCCTACGAGCAGTACTTC
>TRBJ2-5|.|TRBV5-1|few
CASSFLGRREETQYF
TGCGCCAGCAGCTTTCTGGGACGGCGGGAAGAGACCCAGTACTTC
>TRBJ2-1|.|TRBV6-1|.
CAALGYNEQFF
TGTGCCGCTCTCGGTTACAATGAGCAGTTCTTC
>TRBJ2-1|TRBD2|TRBV2|few
CASILGLADYNEQFF
TGTGCCAGCATCCTGGGACTAGCGGACTACAATGAGCAGTTCTTC
>TRBJ1-5|.|TRBV28|few
CASSSTNQPQHF
TGTGCCAGCAGTTCGACCAATCAGCCCCAGCATTTT
>TRBJ1-1|.|TRBV5-1|.
CASSFRGGTEAFF
TGCGCCAGCAGCTTTAGGGGGGGCACTGAAGCTTTCTTT
>TRBJ2-2|.|TRBV6-5|.
CASSYSLGSGELFF
TGTGCCAGCAGTTACTCGTTGGGCAGCGGGGAGCTGTTTTTT
>TRBJ2-3|TRBD2|TRBV19|few
CASSMAGLAGVGDTQYF
TGTGCCAGTAGTATGGCAGGACTAGCGGGAGTTGGAGATACGCAGTATTTT
>TRBJ1-5|TRBD1|TRBV24-1|.
CATSAPARTGGRQPQHF
TGTGCCACCAGTGCCCCAGCCCGAACAGGGGGCAGACAGCCCCAGCATTTT
>TRBJ1-5|.|TRBV6-1|few
CASTQGQYNQPQHF
TGTGCCAGCACTCAAGGACAGTACAATCAGCCCCAGCATTTT
>TRBJ2-1|.|TRBV5-1|.
CASKQDPGYNEQFF
TGCGCCAGCAAGCAGGACCCAGGGTACAATGAGCAGTTCTTC
>TRBJ1-2|.|TRBV20-1|.
CSARDRQGGYGYTF
TGCAGTGCTAGAGATAGGCAGGGAGGCTATGGCTACACCTTC
>TRBJ2-3|TRBD1|TRBV12-3/TRBV12-4|.
CASSFRGRTDTQYF
TGTGCCAGCAGTTTCAGGGGGCGCACAGATACGCAGTATTTT
>TRBJ2-2|.|TRBV29-1|.
CSVVPRGAGELFF
TGCAGCGTTGTGCCCAGGGGGGCCGGGGAGCTGTTTTTT
>TRBJ2-7|TRBD1|TRBV6-2/TRBV6-3|few
CASSYPTGLSYEQYF
TGTGCCAGCAGTTACCCGACAGGGCTTTCATACGAGCAGTACTTC
>TRBJ2-2|.|TRBV6-6|.
CASSYEGWTWELFF
TGTGCCAGCAGTTACGAGGGGTGGACCTGGGAGCTGTTTTTT
>TRBJ2-7|.|TRBV9|few
CASSGGPPAYEQYF
TGTGCCAGCAGCGGCGGACCCCCTGCTTATGAGCAGTACTTC
>TRBJ2-1|.|TRBV12-5|.
CASGFESRVFYEQFF
TGTGCTAGTGGTTTTGAATCCAGGGTCTTTTATGAGCAGTTCTTC
>TRBJ2-1|TRBD2|TRBV6-4|.
CASSEASSGNEQFF
TGTGCCAGCAGTGAAGCGTCTAGCGGCAATGAGCAGTTCTTC
>TRBJ2-1|.|TRBV5-1|.
CASSSFDEQFF
TGCGCCAGCAGCTCCTTTGATGAGCAGTTCTTC
>TRBJ1-6|TRBD1|TRBV11-2|.
CASSGDRGFSPLHF
TGTGCCAGCAGCGGGGACAGGGGTTTTTCACCCCTCCACTTT
>TRBJ1-3|.|TRBV12-3/TRBV12-4|.
CASSWDADSGNTIYF
TGTGCCAGCAGTTGGGACGCCGACTCTGGAAACACCATATATTTT
>TRBJ2-7|.|TRBV24-1|few
CATNRPRYEQYF
TGTGCCACCAATCGCCCGAGGTACGAGCAGTACTTC